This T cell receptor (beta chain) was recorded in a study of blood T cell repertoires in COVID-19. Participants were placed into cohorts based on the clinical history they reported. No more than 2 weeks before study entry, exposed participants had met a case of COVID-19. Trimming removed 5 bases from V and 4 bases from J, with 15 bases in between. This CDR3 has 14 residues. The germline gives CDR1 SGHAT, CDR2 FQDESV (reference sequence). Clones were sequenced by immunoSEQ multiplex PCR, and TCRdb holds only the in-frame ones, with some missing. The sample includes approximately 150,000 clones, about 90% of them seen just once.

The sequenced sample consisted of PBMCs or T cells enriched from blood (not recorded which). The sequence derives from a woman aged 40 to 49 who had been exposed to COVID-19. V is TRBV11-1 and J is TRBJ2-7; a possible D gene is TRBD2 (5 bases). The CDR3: CASSPPRERYEQYF. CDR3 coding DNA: TGTGCCAGCAGCCCCCCGAGGGAGCGGTACGAGCAGTACTTC. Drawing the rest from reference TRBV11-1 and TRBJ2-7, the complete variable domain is EAEVAQSPRYKITEKSQAVAFWCDPISGHATLYWYRQILGQGPELLVQFQDESVVDDSQLPKDRFSAERLKGVDSTLKIQPAELGDSAMYLCASSPPRERYEQYFGPGTRLTVT.